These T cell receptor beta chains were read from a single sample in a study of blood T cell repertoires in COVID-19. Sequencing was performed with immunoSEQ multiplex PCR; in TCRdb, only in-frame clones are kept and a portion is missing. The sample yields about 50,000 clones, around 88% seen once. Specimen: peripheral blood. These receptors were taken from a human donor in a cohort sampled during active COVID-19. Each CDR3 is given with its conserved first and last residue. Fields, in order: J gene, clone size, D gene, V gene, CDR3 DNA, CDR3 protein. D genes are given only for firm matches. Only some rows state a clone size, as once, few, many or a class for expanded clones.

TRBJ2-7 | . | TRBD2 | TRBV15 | TGTGCCACCAGCAGGAAGACAAGCGGGAGAGGAGGCGAGCAGTACTTC | CATSRKTSGRGGEQYF
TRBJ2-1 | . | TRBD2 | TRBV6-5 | TGTGCCAGCAGTTATGGGACTAGCGTAAATGAGCAGTTCTTC | CASSYGTSVNEQFF
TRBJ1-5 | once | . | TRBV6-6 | TGTGCCAGCAACCAGGGCCGGGGCAATCAGCCCCAGCATTTT | CASNQGRGNQPQHF
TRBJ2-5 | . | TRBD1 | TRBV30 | TGTGCCTGGAGCGGACAGGGGGCGAAGACCCAGTACTTC | CAWSGQGAKTQYF
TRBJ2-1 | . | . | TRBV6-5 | TGTGCCAGCCAGTTAAGCGGATTCGATGAGCAGTTCTTC | CASQLSGFDEQFF
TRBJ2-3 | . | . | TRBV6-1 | TGTGCCAGCAGTGAAGGGGTGGGGCCCGATACGCAGTATTTT | CASSEGVGPDTQYF
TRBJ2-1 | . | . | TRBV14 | TGTGCCAGCAGCCAACCTTACAATGAGCAGTTCTTC | CASSQPYNEQFF
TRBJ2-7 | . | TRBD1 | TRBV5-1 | TGCGCCAGCAGCTTGCGGGACAGGGGGTCCTACGAGCAGTACTTC | CASSLRDRGSYEQYF
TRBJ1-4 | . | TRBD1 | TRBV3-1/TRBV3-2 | TGTGCCAGCAGCCTCAGGGGGGTAAAACTGTTTTTT | CASSLRGVKLFF
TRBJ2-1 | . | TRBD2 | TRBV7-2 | TGTGCCAGCAGCCCCCGACTAGCGGGGTCTTACAATGAGCAGTTCTTC | CASSPRLAGSYNEQFF
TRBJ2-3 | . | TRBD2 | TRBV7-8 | TGTGCCAGCAGCTCCATTAGCGGGAGAAGCACAGATACGCAGTATTTT | CASSSISGRSTDTQYF
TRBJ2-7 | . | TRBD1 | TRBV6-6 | TGTGCCAGCAGTCCCCAAGGGACAGGGAACCCCTACGAGCAGTACTTC | CASSPQGTGNPYEQYF
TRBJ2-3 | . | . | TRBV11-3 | TGTGCCAGCACCAGGACACCAAGCACAGATACGCAGTATTTT | CASTRTPSTDTQYF
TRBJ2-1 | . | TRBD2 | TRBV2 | TGTGCCAGCAGTGATAGCGGGGGAGGCAATGAGCAGTTCTTC | CASSDSGGGNEQFF
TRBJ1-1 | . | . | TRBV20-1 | TGCAGTGCTAGAAATACAGGGAGAGCTTTCTTT | CSARNTGRAFF
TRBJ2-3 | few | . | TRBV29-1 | TGCAGCGTTGAATTTCGGGCAGGGTCTCGAACAGATACGCAGTATTTT | CSVEFRAGSRTDTQYF
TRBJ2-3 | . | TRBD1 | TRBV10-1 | TGCGCCAGCAGTTCAGGGGGTAAGGATACGCAGTATTTT | CASSSGGKDTQYF
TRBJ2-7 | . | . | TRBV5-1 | TGCGCCAGCAGCTTGACGGGAGCGGTATCCTACGAGCAGTACTTC | CASSLTGAVSYEQYF
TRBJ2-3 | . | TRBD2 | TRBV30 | TGTGCCTGGAGTGTAGTGGGCGGGGGGGCAGATACGCAGTATTTT | CAWSVVGGGADTQYF
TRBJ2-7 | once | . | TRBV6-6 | TGTGCCAGCAGTTATGGAGCGGACGCCTACGAGCAGTACTTC | CASSYGADAYEQYF
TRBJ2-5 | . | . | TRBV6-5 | TGTGCCAGCAGTCGGACAGAACAAGAGACCCAGTACTTC | CASSRTEQETQYF
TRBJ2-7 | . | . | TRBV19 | TGTGCCAGTACTGAGGGCGCGGGAAACTACGAGCAGTACTTC | CASTEGAGNYEQYF
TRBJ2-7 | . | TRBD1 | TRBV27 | TGTGCCAGCAGTTCACTTGGACAGGGGCCCTACGAGCAGTACTTC | CASSSLGQGPYEQYF
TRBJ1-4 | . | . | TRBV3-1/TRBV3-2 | TGTGCCAGCAGCCAAGATCTCGGGGTCGAAAAACTGTTTTTT | CASSQDLGVEKLFF
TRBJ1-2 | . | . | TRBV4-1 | TGCGCCAGCAGCCCCCAGGATAACTATGGCTACACCTTC | CASSPQDNYGYTF
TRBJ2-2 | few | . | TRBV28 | TGTGCCAGCTACTCTGCGGGGACAGATCGAAATGGCGGGGAGCTGTTTTTT | CASYSAGTDRNGGELFF
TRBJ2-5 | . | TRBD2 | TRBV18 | TGTGCCAGCTCACCACCGGGACTAGCGGGAGGTTTGGAGACCCAGTACTTC | CASSPPGLAGGLETQYF
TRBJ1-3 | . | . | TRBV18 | TGTGCCAGCTCACCTCTAGAGAGCTCTGGAAACACCATATATTTT | CASSPLESSGNTIYF
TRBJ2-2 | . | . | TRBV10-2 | TGCGCCAGCCGGGGGGCGGACACCGGGGAGCTGTTTTTT | CASRGADTGELFF
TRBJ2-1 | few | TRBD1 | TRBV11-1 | TGTGCCAGCAGCACGGGACAGACCTACAATGAGCAGTTCTTC | CASSTGQTYNEQFF
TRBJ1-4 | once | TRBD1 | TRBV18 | TGTGCCAGCTCAGCGGGACAGAATGAAAAACTGTTTTTT | CASSAGQNEKLFF
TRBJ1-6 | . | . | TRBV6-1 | TGTGCCAGCAGTGAACTGTTTGCTGGGGTCGGGAGCTCCTATAATTCACCCCTCCACTTT | CASSELFAGVGSSYNSPLHF
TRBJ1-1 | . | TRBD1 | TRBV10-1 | TGCGCCAGCAGTGATCCGGGACAGGGTAAGAACACTGAAGCTTTCTTT | CASSDPGQGKNTEAFF
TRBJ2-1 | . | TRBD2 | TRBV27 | TGTGCCAGCAGTTTCCCACCTGAGGGCACGACTAGCGGGGTCCACAATGAGCAGTTCTTC | CASSFPPEGTTSGVHNEQFF
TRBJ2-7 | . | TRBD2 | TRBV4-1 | TGCGCCAGCAGCCAAGATAGGTTAAGGCGGGAGGGCCTAAACTACGAGCAGTACTTC | CASSQDRLRREGLNYEQYF
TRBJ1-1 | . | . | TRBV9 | TGTGCCAGCAGCGTAGGTTGGGAGGGAAACACTGAAGCTTTCTTT | CASSVGWEGNTEAFF
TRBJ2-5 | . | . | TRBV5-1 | TGCGCCAGCAGCTTGAACAGGGATCAAGAGACCCAGTACTTC | CASSLNRDQETQYF
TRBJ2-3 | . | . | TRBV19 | TGTGCCAGTAGTATGGGTAGGGGCCGCCAAATAGGTACGCAGTATTTT | CASSMGRGRQIGTQYF
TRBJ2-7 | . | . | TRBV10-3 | TGTGCCATCAGGGACTACGGTCTAGTCGAGCAGTACTTC | CAIRDYGLVEQYF
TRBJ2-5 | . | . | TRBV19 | TGTGCCAGTAGTCGGCGGAACCAAGAGACCCAGTACTTC | CASSRRNQETQYF
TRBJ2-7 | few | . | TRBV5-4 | TGTGCCAGCAGCTTGGCCGGCTCAGGTCAGGCCTACGAGCAGTACTTC | CASSLAGSGQAYEQYF
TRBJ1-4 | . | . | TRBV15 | TGTGCCACCAGCAGGGGGGGGGTATCTAATGAAAAACTGTTTTTT | CATSRGGVSNEKLFF
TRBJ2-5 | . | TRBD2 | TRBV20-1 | TGCAGTGCTAGTGGACTAGCGGGAGATCGGGAGACCCAGTACTTC | CSASGLAGDRETQYF
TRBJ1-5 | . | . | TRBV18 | TGTGCCAGCTCACCTTATAGCAATCAGCCCCAGCATTTT | CASSPYSNQPQHF
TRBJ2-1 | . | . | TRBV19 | TGTGCCAGTAGTATTCCGGGACTGACTAACAATGAGCAGTTCTTC | CASSIPGLTNNEQFF
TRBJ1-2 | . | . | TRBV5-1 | TGCGCCAGCAGCTTGGGCAGAACTAACTATGGCTACACCTTC | CASSLGRTNYGYTF
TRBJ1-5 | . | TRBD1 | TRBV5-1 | TGCGCCAGCAGGGGACAGGGATATCAGCCCCAGCATTTT | CASRGQGYQPQHF
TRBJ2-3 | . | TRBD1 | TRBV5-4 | TGTGCCAGCAGCTGGCGGACAGGGTTTACAGATACGCAGTATTTT | CASSWRTGFTDTQYF
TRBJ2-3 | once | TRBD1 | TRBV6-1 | TGTGCCAGCAGTGAAGCGCTGGGACAGAATACGCAGTATTTT | CASSEALGQNTQYF
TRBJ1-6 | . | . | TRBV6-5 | TGTGCCAGCAGACAATACAGAGGGATGCGCTCACCCCTCCACTTT | CASRQYRGMRSPLHF
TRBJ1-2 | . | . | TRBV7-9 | TGTGCCAGCAGCTTAAGGGTCGAGGACAGCTACTATGGCTACACCTTC | CASSLRVEDSYYGYTF
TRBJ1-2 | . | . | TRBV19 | TGTGCCAGTAGTTCGAAACAGTCGGACTATGGCTACACCTTC | CASSSKQSDYGYTF